This TCR beta chain was sequenced during a study of beta chain features in type 1 diabetes. Reverse transcribing all isolated RNA meant expressed TCRB transcripts were sequenced. The table came from immunoSEQ multiplex PCR; TCRdb's copy has only in-frame clones and leaves some out. The sample shows 200,000 to 250,000 clones, 55% to 70% of them seen only once. The sequencing sample was made of naive CD4+ T cells from blood. This TCR derives from a man in his thirties or forties in good health.

This CDR3 is CASSQDGNGIAKNIQYF. The CDR3 DNA reads TGCGCCAGCAGCCAAGATGGGAACGGAATTGCGAAAAACATTCAGTACTTC. This chain uses TRBV4-1 with TRBJ2-4; D gene ambiguous. Trimming removed 0 bases at V and 4 bases at J, with 16 bases between. CDR1 is MGHRA and CDR2 is YSYEKL in the germline V gene. The CDR3 totals 17 residues.